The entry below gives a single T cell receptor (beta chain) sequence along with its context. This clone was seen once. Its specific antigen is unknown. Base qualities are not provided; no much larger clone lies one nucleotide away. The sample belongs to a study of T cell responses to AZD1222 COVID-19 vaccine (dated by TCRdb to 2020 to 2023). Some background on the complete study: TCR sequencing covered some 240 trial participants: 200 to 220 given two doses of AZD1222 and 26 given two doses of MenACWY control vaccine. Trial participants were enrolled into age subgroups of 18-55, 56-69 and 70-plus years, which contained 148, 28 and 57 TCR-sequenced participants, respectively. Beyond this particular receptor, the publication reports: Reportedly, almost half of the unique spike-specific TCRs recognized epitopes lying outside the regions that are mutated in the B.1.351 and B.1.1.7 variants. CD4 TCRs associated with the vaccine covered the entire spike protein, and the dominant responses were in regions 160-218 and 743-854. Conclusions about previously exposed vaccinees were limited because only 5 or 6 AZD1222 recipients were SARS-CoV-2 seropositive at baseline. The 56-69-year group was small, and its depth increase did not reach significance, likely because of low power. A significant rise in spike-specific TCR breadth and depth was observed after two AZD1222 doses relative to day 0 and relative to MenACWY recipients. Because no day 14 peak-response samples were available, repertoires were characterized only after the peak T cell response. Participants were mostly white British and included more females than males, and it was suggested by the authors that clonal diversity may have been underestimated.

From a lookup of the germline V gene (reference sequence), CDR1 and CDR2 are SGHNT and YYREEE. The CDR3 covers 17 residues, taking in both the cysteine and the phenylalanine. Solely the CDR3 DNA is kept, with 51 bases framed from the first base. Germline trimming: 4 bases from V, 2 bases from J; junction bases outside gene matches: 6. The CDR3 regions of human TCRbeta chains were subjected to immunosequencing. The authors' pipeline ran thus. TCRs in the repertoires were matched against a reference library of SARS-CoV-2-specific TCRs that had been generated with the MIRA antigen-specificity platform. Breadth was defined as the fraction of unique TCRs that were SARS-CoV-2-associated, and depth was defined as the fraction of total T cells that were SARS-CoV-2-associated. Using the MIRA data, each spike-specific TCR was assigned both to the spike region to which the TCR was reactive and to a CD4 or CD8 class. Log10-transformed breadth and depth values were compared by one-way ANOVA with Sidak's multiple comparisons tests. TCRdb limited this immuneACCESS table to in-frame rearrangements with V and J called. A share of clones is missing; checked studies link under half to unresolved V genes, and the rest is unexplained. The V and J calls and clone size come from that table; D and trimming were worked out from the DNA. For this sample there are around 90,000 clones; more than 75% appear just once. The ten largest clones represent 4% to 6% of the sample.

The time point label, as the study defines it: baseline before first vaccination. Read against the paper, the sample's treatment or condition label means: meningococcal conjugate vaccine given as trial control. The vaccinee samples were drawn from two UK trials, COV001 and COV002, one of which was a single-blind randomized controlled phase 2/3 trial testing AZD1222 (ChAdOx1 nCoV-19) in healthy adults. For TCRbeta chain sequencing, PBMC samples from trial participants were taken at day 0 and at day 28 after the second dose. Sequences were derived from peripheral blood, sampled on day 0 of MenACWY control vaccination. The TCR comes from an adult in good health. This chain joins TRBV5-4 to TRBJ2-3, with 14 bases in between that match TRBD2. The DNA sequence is TGTGCCAGCAGCCCGGGGACTAGCGGGAGAAACACAGATACGCAGTATTTT. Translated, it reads CASSPGTSGRNTDTQYF.